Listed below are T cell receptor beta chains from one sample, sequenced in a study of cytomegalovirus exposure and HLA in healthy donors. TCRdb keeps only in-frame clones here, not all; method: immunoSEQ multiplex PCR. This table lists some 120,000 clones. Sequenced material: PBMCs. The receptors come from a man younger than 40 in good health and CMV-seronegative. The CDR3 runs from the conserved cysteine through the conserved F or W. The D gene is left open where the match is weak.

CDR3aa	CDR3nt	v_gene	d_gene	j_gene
CASSPRDVRNTGELFF	TGTGCCAGCAGCCCAAGGGATGTCAGAAACACCGGGGAGCTGTTCTTT	TRBV5-4	.	TRBJ2-2
CSVDSGSGNTIYF	TGCAGCGTTGACTCAGGGTCTGGAAACACCATATATTTT	TRBV29-1	.	TRBJ1-3
CASSFVVNTEAFF	TGTGCCAGCAGCTTTGTAGTTAACACTGAAGCTTTCTTT	TRBV7-9	.	TRBJ1-1
CASSVAGLQHFNQPQHF	TGTGCCAGCAGTGTGGCAGGGCTACAACACTTCAATCAGCCCCAGCATTTT	TRBV2	.	TRBJ1-5
CASSETPFSYNEQFF	TGTGCCAGCAGTGAGACACCTTTCTCCTACAATGAGCAGTTCTTC	TRBV6-1	.	TRBJ2-1
CASSSGGEQYF	TGTGCCAGCAGCTCCGGGGGGGAGCAGTACTTC	TRBV7-7	TRBD2	TRBJ2-5
CASRPGGGSTDTQYF	TGTGCCAGCAGGCCAGGGGGCGGGAGCACAGATACGCAGTATTTT	TRBV5-4	TRBD1	TRBJ2-3
CASGRAGVPGELFF	TGTGCCAGCGGGAGAGCGGGGGTCCCCGGGGAGCTGTTTTTT	TRBV6-5	TRBD2	TRBJ2-2
CASSLGNSLTDTQYF	TGTGCCAGCAGCTTGGGGAACAGCTTAACAGATACGCAGTATTTT	TRBV5-4	.	TRBJ2-3
CASRRGTYEQYF	TGTGCCAGCAGAAGGGGAACCTACGAGCAGTACTTC	TRBV6-1	.	TRBJ2-7
CAISDLTTSGAPSQRAGELFF	TGTGCCATCAGTGACCTGACCACTAGCGGGGCCCCCAGCCAGCGGGCCGGGGAGCTGTTTTTT	TRBV10-3	TRBD2	TRBJ2-2